This passage covers 27 T cell receptor beta chains from one sample sequenced in a study of blood T cell repertoires in COVID-19. Measured with immunoSEQ multiplex PCR; TCRdb has only the in-frame clones, and not every one. This sample has 340,000 or so clones, with 87% found just once. Input material: peripheral blood. Receptors were obtained from a man aged 45-60 years with active or convalescent COVID-19.

This clone was picked up one time. Different DNA sequences within this sample yield the same CDR3. This chain links TRBV27 with TRBJ2-6, with D hard to call. CDR3 length: 14 amino acids. Deletions cut 4 bases from V and 0 bases from J, with 4 bases between. Looked up from germline, CDR1 is MNHEY and CDR2 is SMNVEV (reference sequence). The CDR3 region is CASSSNSGANVLTF. DNA of the CDR3: TGTGCCAGCAGTTCCAACTCTGGGGCCAACGTCCTGACTTTC.

This chain joins TRBV6-2 or TRBV6-3 and TRBJ2-2; 7 bases map to TRBD1. V was pared by 5 bases and J by 1 base, with 4 bases of the junction left unmatched. The germline V gene encodes CDR1 MNHEY and CDR2 SVGEGT. The CDR3 spans 15 residues. The CDR3 bases are TGTGCCAGCAGTCCCGGACAGGAGAACACCGGGGAGCTGTTTTTT. Encoded protein: CASSPGQENTGELFF.

The chain uses TRBV5-6 and TRBJ1-6; 7 bases fit TRBD1. CDR1 and CDR2 (germline): SGHDT, YYEEEE. The CDR3 runs 16 residues. Trimming removed 0 bases from V and 9 bases from J; junction bases left unmatched: 9. CDR3 nucleotides: TGTGCCAGCAGCTTGGATTACCGACAGGGCGCTTCACCCCTCCACTTT. Translating gives CASSLDYRQGASPLHF.

V gene TRBV4-2 combines with J gene TRBJ2-2; 10 nucleotides line up with TRBD2. CDR1 LGHNA and CDR2 YNFKEQ come from the germline V gene. The trim removed 2 bases at V and 6 bases at J, leaving 3 bases unmatched. The CDR3 length is 15 residues. This chain's CDR3 is CASSQSLAGAGELFF. The CDR3 coding sequence is TGTGCCAGCAGCCAAAGCCTAGCGGGGGCCGGGGAGCTGTTTTTT.

The chain combines TRBV4-2 with TRBJ1-3; D perhaps matches TRBD1 (5 bases). The CDR3 has 14 amino acids. Germline assignment: CDR1 LGHNA and CDR2 YNFKEQ. The ends were cut back, 0 bases at V and 4 bases at J, with 7 bases in the middle. For the CDR3, the DNA is TGTGCCAGCAGCCAAGATACAGGAGGAAACACCATATATTTT. This codes for CASSQDTGGNTIYF.

The chain combines TRBV6-2 or TRBV6-3 with TRBJ1-5; 12 positions match TRBD1. This CDR3 is built from 16 residues. Germline CDR1 MNHEY, CDR2 SVGEGT. Germline trimming cut 6 bases from V and 5 bases from J; bases unmatched to any gene: 8. The CDR3 here is CASSDRDRGRDQPQHF. The DNA for the CDR3 is TGTGCCAGCAGCGACCGGGACAGGGGGCGCGATCAGCCCCAGCATTTT.

The J gene is TRBJ1-4, the V gene TRBV7-2, with D maybe TRBD1 (5 bases). The ends were cut back, 1 base at V and 8 bases at J, with 11 bases in the middle. CDR1 is SGHTA and CDR2 is FQGNSA in the germline V gene. This CDR3 is built from 14 residues. The CDR3: CASSLGPGSEKLFF. Written as DNA, the CDR3 is TGTGCCAGCAGCTTAGGGCCAGGGTCAGAAAAACTGTTTTTT.

The chain joins TRBV28 to TRBJ1-1; 9 bases match TRBD1. CDR3 length: 15 residues. After removal of 5 bases from V and 9 bases from J, the junction contained 13 bases not matched to a gene. Germline assignment: CDR1 MDHEN and CDR2 SYDVKM. The CDR3 nucleotides are TGTGCCAGCAGTGACCCGGGACAGGGCATCCACCAAGCTTTCTTT. It translates to CASSDPGQGIHQAFF.

This chain connects TRBV19 to TRBJ1-4, with D unclear. The CDR3 consists of 15 residues. Germline V gives CDR1 LNHDA, CDR2 SQIVND (reference sequence). V gave up 1 base and J gave up 6 bases, with 12 bases separating them. CDR3 in amino acids: CASSIGGIGYEKLFF. In DNA form, the CDR3 reads TGTGCCAGTAGTATAGGCGGTATAGGCTATGAAAAACTGTTTTTT.

This chain joins TRBV10-3 and TRBJ2-1; 7 bases agree with TRBD1. Trimming removed 6 bases from V and 7 bases from J; junction bases left unmatched: 12. CDR1 is ENHRY, CDR2 SYGVKD, per germline. This CDR3 region has 15 residues. CDR3 nucleotide sequence: TGTGCCATCAGCCCGACAGGGAGTTTAGGGAATGAGCAGTTCTTC. Amino acid sequence: CAISPTGSLGNEQFF.

This clone was observed a few times. Additional DNA sequences in this sample encode the identical CDR3. The genes are TRBV5-1 and TRBJ2-7; 9 nucleotides match TRBD1. The germline V gene has CDR1 SGHRS and CDR2 YFSETQ. CDR3 length equals 14 residues. Unmatched junction bases numbered 5, after V lost 4 bases and J lost 3 bases. The CDR3 sequence: CASSPRTGDYEQYF. CDR3 sequence (DNA): TGCGCCAGCAGCCCGCGGACAGGGGACTACGAGCAGTACTTC.

As for this clone: Other DNA sequences in the sample encode the same CDR3. The rearrangement joins TRBV4-3 to TRBJ1-5, with 10 nucleotides matching TRBD1. The CDR3 consists of 16 residues. The junction had 10 bases not matched to a gene; V was cut back by 4 bases and J by 7 bases. Per germline, CDR1 LGHNA and CDR2 YSLEER. In DNA form, the CDR3 reads TGCGCCAGCAGCCCTACCGGGACAGGGGATAACCAGCCCCAGCATTTT. Translated, it gives CASSPTGTGDNQPQHF.

With respect to this clone: Other DNA sequences in the same sample also yield this CDR3. The CDR3 region is CASSPPSEETQYF. CDR3 DNA: TGTGCCAGCTCACCACCGAGTGAAGAGACCCAGTACTTC. The chain links TRBV18 to TRBJ2-5; D remains unclear. Germline CDR1 KGHSH, CDR2 LQKENI. V lost 0 bases and J lost 3, with 5 bases in between. CDR3 length equals 13 residues.

The V gene is TRBV19, the J gene TRBJ1-2; 10 bases match TRBD1. Germline loops: CDR1 LNHDA, CDR2 SQIVND (reference sequence). The CDR3 is 15 residues long. J lost 2 bases, V lost 5 bases, and 5 bases had no gene match. In nucleotides, the CDR3 is TGTGCCAGTAGTCCCCGGACAGGGGGGAACTATGGCTACACCTTC. Translation: CASSPRTGGNYGYTF.

The chain recombines TRBV6-2 or TRBV6-3 with TRBJ2-3; D is perhaps TRBD1 (5 bases). Germline V gene data show CDR1 as MNHEY and CDR2 as SVGEGT. The CDR3 is 15 residues long. Trimming left V 2 bases short and J 2 bases short, with 11 bases between. CDR3 sequence reads: CASSYRGLDTDTQYF. The CDR3 DNA follows: TGTGCCAGCAGTTACAGGGGCCTAGACACAGATACGCAGTATTTT.

CDR3 loop: CASSQRDSGAYEQYF. The CDR3 DNA reads TGTGCCAGTAGCCAGAGGGACAGTGGGGCCTACGAGCAGTACTTC. The chain is built from TRBV19 and TRBJ2-7; 7 bases are a match to TRBD1. Germline loops: CDR1 LNHDA, CDR2 SQIVND (reference sequence). There are 15 residues in the CDR3. Germline trimming cut 6 bases from V and 2 bases from J; bases unmatched to any gene: 10.

The V gene is TRBV15, the J gene TRBJ2-7; D might be TRBD1 (7 bases). Germline lookup yields CDR1 LNHNV and CDR2 YYDKDF (reference sequence). The CDR3 is 14 residues long. Trimming stripped 1 base from V and 4 bases from J, with 11 bases between. The CDR3, as DNA: TGTGCCACCAGCAGAGGACAGGGACTTTACGAGCAGTACTTC. Translation gives CATSRGQGLYEQYF.

This clone was found once. This chain connects TRBV7-2 to TRBJ2-3; perhaps TRBD2 as D (7 bases). Germline CDR1 and CDR2: SGHTA and FQGNSA. Trimming stripped 2 bases from V and 4 bases from J, with 19 bases between. This CDR3 region has 17 residues. CDR3 amino acids: CASSLRVRGRGADTQYF. The CDR3 nucleotides read TGTGCCAGCAGCTTAAGAGTTCGTGGGAGGGGGGCAGATACGCAGTATTTT.

The CDR3 loop is CASSPTSKESTGELFF. Here the CDR3 DNA reads TGTGCCAGCTCACCAACATCCAAGGAGAGCACCGGGGAGCTGTTTTTT. The V and J genes are TRBV18 and TRBJ2-2; no clear D. Trimming stripped 2 bases from V and 4 bases from J, with 14 bases between. Germline V lookup: CDR1 KGHSH, CDR2 LQKENI. This CDR3 comprises 16 residues.

J is TRBJ1-3 and V is TRBV9, with D unresolved. Germline V gene data show CDR1 as SGDLS and CDR2 as YYNGEE. CDR3 length: 14 residues. Trimming shortened V by 0 bases and J by 8 bases, and 12 bases separated the two germline ends. The CDR3 sequence is CASSVAPGSDTIYF. The CDR3 DNA follows: TGTGCCAGCAGCGTAGCTCCGGGGTCGGACACCATATATTTT.

This clone showed up just a few times. The V gene is TRBV7-9, the J gene TRBJ1-2; 8 nucleotides align to TRBD1. The germline CDR1 and CDR2 sequences are SEHNR and FQNEAQ (reference sequence). The ends lost 1 base at V and 4 bases at J; junction bases unmatched: 5. The CDR3 contains 15 residues. CDR3 sequence (DNA): TGTGCCAGCAGCTTAGGGCAGGGGGCAGGCTATGGCTACACCTTC. Amino acid sequence: CASSLGQGAGYGYTF.

This clone was observed a handful of times. The rearrangement uses TRBV20-1 and TRBJ1-1; 7 bases agree with TRBD1. With V trimmed by 3 bases and J by 5 bases, 9 bases remained unmatched. Per the germline V gene, CDR1 is DFQATT and CDR2 is SNEGSKA (reference sequence). This CDR3 is built from 14 residues. The CDR3 region is CSASHGARGTEAFF. The CDR3 region has the DNA TGCAGTGCTAGTCACGGGGCCAGGGGGACTGAAGCTTTCTTT.

This clone was observed a single time. V gene TRBV11-2 combines with J gene TRBJ1-5; D ambiguous. This CDR3 spans 13 amino acids. The ends were cut back, 1 base at V and 9 bases at J, with 10 bases in the middle. The germline gives CDR1 SGHAT, CDR2 FQNNGV. CDR3 in DNA: TGTGCCAGCAGCTTAGCCCTTTCCGGGCCCCAGCATTTT. It is translated as CASSLALSGPQHF.

The CDR3, as DNA: TGCAGTGCTAGTATCCAGGGCTATGGCTACACCTTC. Amino acid sequence: CSASIQGYGYTF. The rearrangement uses TRBV20-1 and TRBJ1-2; tentative D call: TRBD1 (5 bases). V shed 3 bases and J shed 4 bases, with 9 bases lying between them. Looked up from germline, CDR1 is DFQATT and CDR2 is SNEGSKA (reference sequence). The CDR3 covers 12 residues.

This clone was seen a handful of times. The chain combines TRBV18 with TRBJ1-3, with 9 nucleotides matching TRBD1. The CDR3 has 14 residues. Germline CDR1 is KGHSH and CDR2 is LQKENI. J lost 5 bases, V lost 3 bases, and 2 bases had no gene match. The CDR3 spells CASSPGQGRNTIYF. DNA for the CDR3: TGTGCCAGCTCACCGGGACAGGGTAGAAACACCATATATTTT.

This clone came up once. The chain carries TRBV28 and TRBJ1-1, with D unclear. V was cut by 2 bases and J by 1 base, with 5 bases left in between. CDR3 length: 13 residues. Germline V CDR1 and CDR2: MDHEN, SYDVKM. The CDR3 DNA reads TGTGCCAGCAGTTTAGTCGGGAACACTGAAGCTTTCTTT. Its protein is CASSLVGNTEAFF.

The chain joins TRBV7-2 to TRBJ2-1; 9 bases are a match to TRBD1. Germline V lookup: CDR1 SGHTA, CDR2 FQGNSA. V was pared by 5 bases and J by 3 bases, with 5 bases of the junction left unmatched. The CDR3 has 15 residues. CDR3 sequence: CASSPRDRVYNEQFF. Here the CDR3 DNA reads TGTGCCAGCAGCCCACGGGACAGGGTCTACAATGAGCAGTTCTTC.